The TCR beta chain described here comes from a study of T cell responses to AZD1222 COVID-19 vaccine. Clones were sequenced by immunoSEQ multiplex PCR, and TCRdb holds only the in-frame ones, with some missing. The table has about 150,000 clones, about 94% seen once. CDR1 and CDR2 (germline): MDHEN, SYDVKM. The ends were cut back, 9 bases at V and 2 bases at J, with 14 bases in the middle. The CDR3 runs to 13 residues. The chain employs TRBV28 and TRBJ2-7; no definite D call. The source of this sequence is an adult in good health. The sequenced sample was peripheral blood, obtained on day 0 of AZD1222 vaccination. CDR3 bases: TGTGCCAGTTGCCTGGCTGAGCCCTACGAGCAGTACTTC. This gives the protein CASCLAEPYEQYF.